A selection of T cell receptor beta chains follows, all from one sample in a study of response to subunit inactivated influenza vaccine. In TCRdb, the RT-PCR reads were re-called with MiXCR into one record per CDR3 protein. The table has about 570,000 distinct CDR3 sequences, roughly 10% seen once; the top ten hold approximately 11%. These data were also filed under a second study, of T cells expressing NK-cell markers.

Sequencing used PBMCs from blood, obtained on the day of vaccination. These receptors were obtained from a man aged 45-65 years who received an inactivated influenza vaccine. Each CDR3 is given with its conserved first and last residue. The D gene is left open where the match is weak. Rows give clone size only sometimes, using once, few, many, or a class for an expanded clone.

clone size: NA; V gene: TRBV6-5; J gene: TRBJ2-1; D gene: NA; CDR3 DNA: TGTGCCAGCAGTTACAGCCGGAACAATGAGCAGTTCTTC; CDR3 protein: CASSYSRNNEQFF
clone size: NA; V gene: TRBV7-2; J gene: TRBJ2-5; D gene: NA; CDR3 DNA: TGTGCCAGCAGTCTTACAGCCGCAGGGCCGCAAGAGACCCAGTACTTC; CDR3 protein: CASSLTAAGPQETQYF
clone size: NA; V gene: TRBV20-1; J gene: TRBJ2-1; D gene: TRBD2; CDR3 DNA: TGCAGTGCCGACAATAGCGGGAGCTCCTACAATGAGCAGTTCTTC; CDR3 protein: CSADNSGSSYNEQFF
clone size: few; V gene: TRBV4-3; J gene: TRBJ2-5; D gene: NA; CDR3 DNA: TGCGCCAGCAGCCAAGGTGGGACTGACCAAGAGACCCAGTACTTC; CDR3 protein: CASSQGGTDQETQYF
clone size: few; V gene: TRBV28; J gene: TRBJ1-4; D gene: NA; CDR3 DNA: TGTGCCAGCCGAGGACAGACAACTAATGAAAAACTGTTTTTT; CDR3 protein: CASRGQTTNEKLFF
clone size: many; V gene: TRBV28; J gene: TRBJ1-6; D gene: NA; CDR3 DNA: TGTGCCAGCAGTTTACGGGGGATCGATTCACCCCTCCACTTT; CDR3 protein: CASSLRGIDSPLHF
clone size: many; V gene: TRBV12-3/TRBV12-4; J gene: TRBJ2-3; D gene: TRBD1; CDR3 DNA: TGTGCCAGCAGTTTAACGCCCGGGACAGGGGTCACAGATACGCAGTATTTT; CDR3 protein: CASSLTPGTGVTDTQYF
clone size: NA; V gene: TRBV5-1; J gene: TRBJ2-3; D gene: TRBD2; CDR3 DNA: TGCGCCAGCAGCGCCGAGGGAGGGCCCGGCGGGGATACGCAGTATTTT; CDR3 protein: CASSAEGGPGGDTQYF
clone size: few; V gene: TRBV20-1; J gene: TRBJ1-2; D gene: NA; CDR3 DNA: TGCAGTGCTAGGATTGCCCCCTATGGCTACACCTTC; CDR3 protein: CSARIAPYGYTF
clone size: NA; V gene: TRBV28; J gene: TRBJ1-2; D gene: NA; CDR3 DNA: TGTGCCAGCAGTTTGATGACAGAGAACTATGGCTACACCTTC; CDR3 protein: CASSLMTENYGYTF
clone size: few; V gene: TRBV28; J gene: TRBJ2-7; D gene: NA; CDR3 DNA: TGTGCCAGCAGAATCGACAACTCCTACGAGCAGTACTTC; CDR3 protein: CASRIDNSYEQYF
clone size: few; V gene: TRBV20-1; J gene: TRBJ2-7; D gene: NA; CDR3 DNA: TGCAGTGGGGAGGTAGAGGATTACGAGCAGTACTTC; CDR3 protein: CSGEVEDYEQYF
clone size: few; V gene: TRBV28; J gene: TRBJ1-2; D gene: NA; CDR3 DNA: TGTGCCAGCAAGGCCCCAGCGGGCTACACCTTC; CDR3 protein: CASKAPAGYTF
clone size: NA; V gene: TRBV4-3; J gene: TRBJ2-5; D gene: NA; CDR3 DNA: TGCGCCAGCAGCCAAGATAGCGAGCAAGAGACCCAGTACTTC; CDR3 protein: CASSQDSEQETQYF
clone size: few; V gene: TRBV7-3; J gene: TRBJ2-3; D gene: NA; CDR3 DNA: TGTGCCAGCAGCTTATCGGGTAGCGGTGTCCCGGATACGCAGTATTTT; CDR3 protein: CASSLSGSGVPDTQYF
clone size: NA; V gene: TRBV6-2/TRBV6-3; J gene: TRBJ2-3; D gene: NA; CDR3 DNA: TGTGCCAGCAGACCCCAGGGGAAGAGCACAGATACGCAGTATTTT; CDR3 protein: CASRPQGKSTDTQYF
clone size: NA; V gene: TRBV12-3/TRBV12-4; J gene: TRBJ2-1; D gene: NA; CDR3 DNA: TGTGCCAGCAGTAACACATCTTGGGGCCCCTCTAGTGAGCAGTTCTTC; CDR3 protein: CASSNTSWGPSSEQFF
clone size: many; V gene: TRBV20-1; J gene: TRBJ2-1; D gene: NA; CDR3 DNA: TGCAGTGCTAGAGCGATGGGGGGGGCCTCCATTGAGCAGTTCTTC; CDR3 protein: CSARAMGGASIEQFF
clone size: NA; V gene: TRBV12-3/TRBV12-4; J gene: TRBJ1-6; D gene: NA; CDR3 DNA: TGTGCCAGCAGCCCCGGGTTAGTGGATTCACCCCTCCACTTT; CDR3 protein: CASSPGLVDSPLHF
clone size: few; V gene: TRBV20-1; J gene: TRBJ2-7; D gene: TRBD2; CDR3 DNA: TGCAGTGCTAGAGGGCCGACGGGGGGATGGACCGAGCAGTACTTC; CDR3 protein: CSARGPTGGWTEQYF
clone size: many; V gene: TRBV28; J gene: TRBJ1-2; D gene: NA; CDR3 DNA: TGTGCCAGCAGCTACAAAGAACCGGGGTTTTTGGGTGGCTACACCTTC; CDR3 protein: CASSYKEPGFLGGYTF
clone size: NA; V gene: TRBV19; J gene: TRBJ1-2; D gene: TRBD1; CDR3 DNA: TGTGCCAGTACAAGGGGGCCTGGCTACACCTTC; CDR3 protein: CASTRGPGYTF
clone size: NA; V gene: TRBV4-2; J gene: TRBJ2-3; D gene: TRBD1; CDR3 DNA: TGTGCCAGCAGCCAGGGCCCCTGGGGACAGGTCGGCACAGATACGCAGTATTTT; CDR3 protein: CASSQGPWGQVGTDTQYF
clone size: NA; V gene: TRBV5-6; J gene: TRBJ2-3; D gene: NA; CDR3 DNA: TGTGCCAGCAGTAACGGACGCGCCGGCGGAAACATAGATACGCAGTATTTT; CDR3 protein: CASSNGRAGGNIDTQYF
clone size: few; V gene: TRBV5-1; J gene: TRBJ2-7; D gene: NA; CDR3 DNA: TGCGCCAGCAGCCTCGGGACCGGGTCCTCCTCTTTGGGGCAGTACTTC; CDR3 protein: CASSLGTGSSSLGQYF
clone size: NA; V gene: TRBV10-3; J gene: TRBJ2-1; D gene: NA; CDR3 DNA: TGTGCCATCAGTGAGTCAGGATCCCGGCAGTTCTTC; CDR3 protein: CAISESGSRQFF
clone size: NA; V gene: TRBV20-1; J gene: TRBJ2-7; D gene: TRBD1; CDR3 DNA: TGCAGTGCCCAAGGGGGCCACTCCTACGAGCAGTACTTC; CDR3 protein: CSAQGGHSYEQYF
clone size: few; V gene: TRBV3-1; J gene: TRBJ2-7; D gene: NA; CDR3 DNA: TGTGCCAGCAGCCAAGATTCGGGGATAAGGGAGCAGTACTTC; CDR3 protein: CASSQDSGIREQYF